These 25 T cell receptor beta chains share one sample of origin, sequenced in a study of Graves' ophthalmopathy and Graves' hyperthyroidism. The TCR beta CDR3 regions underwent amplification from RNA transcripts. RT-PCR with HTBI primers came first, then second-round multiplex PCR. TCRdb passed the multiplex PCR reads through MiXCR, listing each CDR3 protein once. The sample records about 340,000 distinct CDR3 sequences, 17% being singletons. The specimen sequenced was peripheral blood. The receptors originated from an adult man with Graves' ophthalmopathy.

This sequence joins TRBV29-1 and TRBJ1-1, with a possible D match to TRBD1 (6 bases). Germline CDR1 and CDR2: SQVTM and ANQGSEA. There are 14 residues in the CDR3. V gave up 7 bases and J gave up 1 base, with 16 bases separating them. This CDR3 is CSAAGTPQNTEAFF. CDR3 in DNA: TGCAGCGCCGCCGGGACACCCCAGAACACTGAAGCTTTCTTT.

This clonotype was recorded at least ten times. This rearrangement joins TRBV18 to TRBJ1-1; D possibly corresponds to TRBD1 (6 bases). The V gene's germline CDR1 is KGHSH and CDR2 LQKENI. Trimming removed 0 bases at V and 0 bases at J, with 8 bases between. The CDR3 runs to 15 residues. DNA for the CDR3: TGTGCCAGCTCACCACCTCAGGGGCTGAACACTGAAGCTTTCTTT. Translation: CASSPPQGLNTEAFF.

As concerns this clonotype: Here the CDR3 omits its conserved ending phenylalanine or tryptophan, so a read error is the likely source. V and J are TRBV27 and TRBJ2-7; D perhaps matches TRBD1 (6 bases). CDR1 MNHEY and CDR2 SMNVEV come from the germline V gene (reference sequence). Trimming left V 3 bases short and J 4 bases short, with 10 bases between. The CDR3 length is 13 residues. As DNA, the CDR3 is TGTGCCAGCAGTTTCACAGGGAGATACGAGCAGTACTCC. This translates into CASSFTGRYEQYS.

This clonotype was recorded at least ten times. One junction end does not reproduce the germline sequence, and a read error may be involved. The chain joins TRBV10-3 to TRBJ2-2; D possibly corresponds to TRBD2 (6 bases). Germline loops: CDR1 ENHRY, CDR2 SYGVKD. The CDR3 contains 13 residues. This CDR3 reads CAITAVDTGGLFF. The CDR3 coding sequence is TGTGCCATCACCGCAGTGGACACCGGGGGGCTGTTTTTT.

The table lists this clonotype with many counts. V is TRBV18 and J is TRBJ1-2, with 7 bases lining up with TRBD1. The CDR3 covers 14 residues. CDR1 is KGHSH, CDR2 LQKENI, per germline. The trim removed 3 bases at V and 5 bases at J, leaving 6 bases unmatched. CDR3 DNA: TGTGCCAGCTCACCCGGACAGGACTTTTATGGCTACACCTTC. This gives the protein CASSPGQDFYGYTF.

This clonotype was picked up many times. This CDR3 is CATSDPGTEETQYF. Here the CDR3 DNA reads TGTGCCACCAGTGATCCCGGTACAGAAGAGACCCAGTACTTC. The chain recombines TRBV24-1 with TRBJ2-5; D is unresolved. This CDR3 is 14 amino acids long. In germline, CDR1 is KGHDR, CDR2 SFDVKD. Trimming took 3 bases from V and 3 from J, leaving 10 bases between them.

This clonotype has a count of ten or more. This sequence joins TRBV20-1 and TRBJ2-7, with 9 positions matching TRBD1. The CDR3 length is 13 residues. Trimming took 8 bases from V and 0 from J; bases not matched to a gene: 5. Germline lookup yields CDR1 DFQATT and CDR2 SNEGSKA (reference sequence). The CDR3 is CSQTGQGSYEQYF. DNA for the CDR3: TGCAGTCAAACGGGACAGGGCTCCTACGAGCAGTACTTC.

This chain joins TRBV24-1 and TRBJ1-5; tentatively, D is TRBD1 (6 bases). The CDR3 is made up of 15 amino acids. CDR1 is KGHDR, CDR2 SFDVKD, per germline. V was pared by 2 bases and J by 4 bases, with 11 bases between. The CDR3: CATSDYRTDNQPQHF. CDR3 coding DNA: TGTGCCACCAGTGATTATAGGACAGATAATCAGCCCCAGCATTTT.

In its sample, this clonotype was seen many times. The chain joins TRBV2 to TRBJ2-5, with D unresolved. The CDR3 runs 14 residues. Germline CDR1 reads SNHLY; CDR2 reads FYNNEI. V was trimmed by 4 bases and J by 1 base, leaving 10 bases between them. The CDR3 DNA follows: TGTGCCAGCAGTGTGTTCGCCAGCCAAGAGACCCAGTACTTC. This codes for CASSVFASQETQYF.

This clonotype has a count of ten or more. Here the CDR3 DNA reads TGTGCCAGCAGCAAGGAAGGGATAGAGACCCAGTACTTC. Translating gives CASSKEGIETQYF. The chain is built from TRBV7-2 and TRBJ2-5; no definite D call. The ends were cut back, 5 bases at V and 4 bases at J, with 11 bases in the middle. The CDR3 has 13 residues. Germline V gene sequence: CDR1 SGHTA, CDR2 FQGNSA.

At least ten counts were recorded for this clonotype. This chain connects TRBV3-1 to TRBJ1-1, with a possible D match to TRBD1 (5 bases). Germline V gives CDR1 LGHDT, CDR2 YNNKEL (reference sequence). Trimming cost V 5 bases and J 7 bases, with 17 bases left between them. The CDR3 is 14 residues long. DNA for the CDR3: TGTGCCAGCAGCGAAGGGGTCGGCATGGGTGAAGCTTTCTTT. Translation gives CASSEGVGMGEAFF.

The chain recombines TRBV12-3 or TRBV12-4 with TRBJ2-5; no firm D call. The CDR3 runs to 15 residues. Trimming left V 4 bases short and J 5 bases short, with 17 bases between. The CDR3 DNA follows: TGTGCCAGCAGTTCCCAAGGTCGGGCGGAGGAGACCCAGTACTTC. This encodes CASSSQGRAEETQYF.

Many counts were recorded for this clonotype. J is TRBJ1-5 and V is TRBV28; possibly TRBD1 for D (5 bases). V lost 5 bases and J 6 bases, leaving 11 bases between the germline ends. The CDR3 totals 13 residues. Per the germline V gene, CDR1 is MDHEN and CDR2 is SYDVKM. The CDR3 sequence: CASSPGVGQPQHF. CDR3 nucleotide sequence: TGTGCCAGCAGTCCGGGGGTCGGTCAGCCCCAGCATTTT.

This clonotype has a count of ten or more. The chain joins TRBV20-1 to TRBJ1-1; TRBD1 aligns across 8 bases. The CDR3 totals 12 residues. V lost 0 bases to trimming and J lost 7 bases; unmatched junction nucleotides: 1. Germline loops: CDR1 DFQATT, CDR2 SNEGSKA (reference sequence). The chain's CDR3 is CSARDGQGEAFF. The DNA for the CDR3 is TGCAGTGCTAGAGACGGACAGGGTGAAGCTTTCTTT.

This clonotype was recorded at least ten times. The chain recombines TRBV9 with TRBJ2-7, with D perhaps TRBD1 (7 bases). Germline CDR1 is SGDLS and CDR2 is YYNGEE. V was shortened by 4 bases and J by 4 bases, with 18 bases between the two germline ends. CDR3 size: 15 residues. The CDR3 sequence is CASSFRRGRGYEQYF. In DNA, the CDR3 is TGTGCCAGCAGCTTTCGTAGGGGGCGGGGTTACGAGCAGTACTTC. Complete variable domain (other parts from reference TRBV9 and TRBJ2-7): DSGVTQTPKHLITATGQRVTLRCSPRSGDLSVYWYQQSLDQGLQFLIQYYNGEERAKGNILERFSAQQFPDLHSELNLSSLELGDSALYFCASSFRRGRGYEQYFGPGTRLTVT.

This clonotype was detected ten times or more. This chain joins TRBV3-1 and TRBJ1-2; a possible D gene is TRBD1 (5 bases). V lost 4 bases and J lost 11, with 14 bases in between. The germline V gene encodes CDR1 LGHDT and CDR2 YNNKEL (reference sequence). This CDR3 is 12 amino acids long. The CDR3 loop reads CASSPRSRQYTF. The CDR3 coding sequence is TGTGCCAGCAGCCCGCGGTCCCGACAGTACACCTTC.

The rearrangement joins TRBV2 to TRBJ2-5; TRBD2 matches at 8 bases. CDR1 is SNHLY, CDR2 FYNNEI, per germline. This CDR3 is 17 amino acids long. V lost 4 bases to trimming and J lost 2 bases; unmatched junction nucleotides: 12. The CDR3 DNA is TGTGCCAGCAGTGCGGGAGGGCCTCTCAGGCCACAAGAGACCCAGTACTTC. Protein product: CASSAGGPLRPQETQYF.

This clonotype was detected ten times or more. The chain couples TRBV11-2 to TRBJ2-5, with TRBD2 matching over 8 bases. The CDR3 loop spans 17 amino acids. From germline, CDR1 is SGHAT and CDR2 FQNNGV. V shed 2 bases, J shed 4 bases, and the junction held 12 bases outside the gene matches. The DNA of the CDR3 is TGTGCCAGCAGCTTAAATTGCGGGGGGCCCCCAGGAGAGACCCAGTACTTC. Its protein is CASSLNCGGPPGETQYF.

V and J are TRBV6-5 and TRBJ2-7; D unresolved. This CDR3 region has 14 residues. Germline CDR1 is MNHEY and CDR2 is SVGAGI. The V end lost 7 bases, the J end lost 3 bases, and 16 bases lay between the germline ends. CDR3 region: CASTFRAPNYEQYF. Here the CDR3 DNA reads TGTGCCAGCACTTTTCGGGCCCCGAACTACGAGCAGTACTTC.

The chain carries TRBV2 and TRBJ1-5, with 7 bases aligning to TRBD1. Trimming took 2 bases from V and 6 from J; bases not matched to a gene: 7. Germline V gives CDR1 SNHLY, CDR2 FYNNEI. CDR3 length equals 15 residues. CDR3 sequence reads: CASSEYKGAGQPQHF. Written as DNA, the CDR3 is TGTGCCAGCAGTGAATATAAGGGGGCGGGTCAGCCCCAGCATTTT.

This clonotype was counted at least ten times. The CDR3 loop is CASRKLQGSYEQYF. As DNA, the CDR3 is TGTGCCAGCAGAAAACTACAAGGCTCCTACGAGCAGTACTTC. This sequence joins TRBV6-1 and TRBJ2-7; D gene ambiguous. Trimming took 6 bases from V and 0 from J, leaving 12 bases between them. The CDR3 covers 14 residues. CDR1 is MNHNS, CDR2 SASEGT, per germline.

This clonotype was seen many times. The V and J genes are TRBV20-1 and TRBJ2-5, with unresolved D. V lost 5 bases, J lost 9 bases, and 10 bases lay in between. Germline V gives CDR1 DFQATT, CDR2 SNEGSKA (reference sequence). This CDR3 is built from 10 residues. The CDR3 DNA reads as TGCAGTGCTGGCCTGGGGTCCCAGTACTTC. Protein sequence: CSAGLGSQYF.

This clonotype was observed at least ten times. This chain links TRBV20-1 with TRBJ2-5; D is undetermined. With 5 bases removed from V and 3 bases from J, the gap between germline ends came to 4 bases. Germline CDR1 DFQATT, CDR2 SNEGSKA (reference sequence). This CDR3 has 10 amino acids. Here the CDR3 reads CSAAEETQYF. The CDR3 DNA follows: TGCAGTGCTGCAGAAGAGACCCAGTACTTC.

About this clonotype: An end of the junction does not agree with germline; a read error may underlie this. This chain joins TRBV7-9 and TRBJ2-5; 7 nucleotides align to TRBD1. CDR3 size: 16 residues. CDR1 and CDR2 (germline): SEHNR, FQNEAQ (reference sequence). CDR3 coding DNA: TGTGCCAGCAGCGCACGAATAAGACAGGGATCCGAGACCCATTACTTC. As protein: CASSARIRQGSETHYF.

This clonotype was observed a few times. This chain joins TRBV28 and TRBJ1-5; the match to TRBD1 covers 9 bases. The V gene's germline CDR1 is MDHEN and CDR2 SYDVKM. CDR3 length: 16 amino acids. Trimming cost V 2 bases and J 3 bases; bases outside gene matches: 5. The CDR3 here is CASSLGGTGLNQPQHF. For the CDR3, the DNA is TGTGCCAGCAGTTTAGGAGGGACAGGGCTCAATCAGCCCCAGCATTTT.